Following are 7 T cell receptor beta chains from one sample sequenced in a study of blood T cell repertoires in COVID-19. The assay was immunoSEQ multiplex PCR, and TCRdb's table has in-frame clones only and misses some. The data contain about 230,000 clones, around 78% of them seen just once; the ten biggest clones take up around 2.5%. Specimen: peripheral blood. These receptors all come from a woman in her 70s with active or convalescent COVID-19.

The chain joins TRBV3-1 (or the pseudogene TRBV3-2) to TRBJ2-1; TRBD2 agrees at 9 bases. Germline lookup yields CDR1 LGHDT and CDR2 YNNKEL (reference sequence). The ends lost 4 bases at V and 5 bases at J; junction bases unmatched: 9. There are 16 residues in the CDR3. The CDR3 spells CASSPGLATVHNEQFF. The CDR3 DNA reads TGTGCCAGCAGCCCCGGACTAGCGACCGTTCACAATGAGCAGTTCTTC.

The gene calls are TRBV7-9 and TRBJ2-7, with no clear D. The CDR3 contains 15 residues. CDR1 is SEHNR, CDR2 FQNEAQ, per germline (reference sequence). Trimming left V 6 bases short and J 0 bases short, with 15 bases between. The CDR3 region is CASSPVSTSSYEQYF. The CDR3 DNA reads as TGTGCCAGCAGTCCCGTTTCAACGAGCTCCTACGAGCAGTACTTC.

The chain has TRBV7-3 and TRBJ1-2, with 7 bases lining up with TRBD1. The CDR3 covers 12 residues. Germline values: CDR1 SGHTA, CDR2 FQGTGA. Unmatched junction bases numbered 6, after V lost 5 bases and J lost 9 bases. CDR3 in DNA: TGTGCCAGCAGCCCAGACAGGGAGAGCTACACCTTC. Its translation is CASSPDRESYTF.

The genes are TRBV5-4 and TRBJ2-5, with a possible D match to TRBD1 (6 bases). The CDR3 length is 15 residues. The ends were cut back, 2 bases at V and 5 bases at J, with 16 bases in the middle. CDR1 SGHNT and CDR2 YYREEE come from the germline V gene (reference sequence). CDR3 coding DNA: TGTGCCAGCAGCTTAAGTGGGGGCCATTTTGAGACCCAGTACTTC. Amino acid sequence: CASSLSGGHFETQYF.

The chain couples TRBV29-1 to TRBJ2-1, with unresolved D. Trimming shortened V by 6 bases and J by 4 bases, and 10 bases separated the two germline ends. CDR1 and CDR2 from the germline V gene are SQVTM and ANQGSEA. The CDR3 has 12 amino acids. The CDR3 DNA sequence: TGCAGCGTCCCCGCAGCGTACAATGAGCAGTTCTTC. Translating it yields CSVPAAYNEQFF.

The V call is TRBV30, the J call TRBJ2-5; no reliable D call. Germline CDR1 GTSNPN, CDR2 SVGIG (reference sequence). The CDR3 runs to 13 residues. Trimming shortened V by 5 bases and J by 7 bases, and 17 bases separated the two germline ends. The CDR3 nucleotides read TGTGCCTGGGATCACGTCAAATACGGGACCCAGTACTTC. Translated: CAWDHVKYGTQYF.

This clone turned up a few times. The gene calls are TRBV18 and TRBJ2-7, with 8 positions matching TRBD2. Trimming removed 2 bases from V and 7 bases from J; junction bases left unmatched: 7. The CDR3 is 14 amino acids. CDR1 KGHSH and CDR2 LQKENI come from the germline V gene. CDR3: CASSPKREPVEQYF. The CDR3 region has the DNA TGTGCCAGCTCACCAAAGCGGGAGCCGGTAGAGCAGTACTTC. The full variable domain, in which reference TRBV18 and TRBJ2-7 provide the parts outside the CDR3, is NAGVMQNPRHLVRRRGQEARLRCSPMKGHSHVYWYRQLPEEGLKFMVYLQKENIIDESGMPKERFSAEFPKEGPSILRIQQVVRGDSAAYFCASSPKREPVEQYFGPGTRLTVT.